This T cell receptor beta chain derives from a study of cytomegalovirus exposure and HLA in healthy donors. Findings and caveats of the study: Some TCR beta chains (more than 150 of them) were listed as cytomegalovirus-associated. Later on, a genetic analysis was performed. It linked a missense variant in DCLRE1C with V- and J-gene trimming of TCR beta. Association of approximately 16,000 TCR beta sequences with HLA alleles was found at 0.05 false discovery rate in a later analysis.

Primers included in the PCR were 60 Vbeta and 13 Jbeta primers. The assay was immunoSEQ multiplex PCR, and TCRdb's table has in-frame clones only and misses some. The profile shows 150,000 to 200,000 clones, roughly 74% of them singletons. Worth noting for this clone: The antigen is not known.

The sample was PBMCs. This clonotype originated in a woman aged 30 to 39 in good health and CMV-seropositive.

The CDR3 coding sequence is TGCGCCAGCACCCCAATGGGCCGAGATGAGCAGTTCTTC. Residues: CASTPMGRDEQFF. This rearrangement joins TRBV5-1 to TRBJ2-1; D is unresolved. CDR1 is SGHRS and CDR2 is YFSETQ in the germline V gene. Trimming removed 6 bases at V and 8 bases at J, with 15 bases between. The CDR3 has 13 residues.